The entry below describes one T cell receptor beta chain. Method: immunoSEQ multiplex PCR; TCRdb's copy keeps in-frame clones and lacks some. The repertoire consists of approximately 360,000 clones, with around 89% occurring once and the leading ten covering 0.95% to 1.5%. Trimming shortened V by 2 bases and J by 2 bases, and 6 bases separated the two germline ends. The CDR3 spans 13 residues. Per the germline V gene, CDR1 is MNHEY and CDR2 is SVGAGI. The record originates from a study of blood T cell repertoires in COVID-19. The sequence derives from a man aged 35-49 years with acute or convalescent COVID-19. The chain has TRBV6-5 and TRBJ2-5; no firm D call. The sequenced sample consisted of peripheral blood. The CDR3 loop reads CASSYLPQETQYF. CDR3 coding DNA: TGTGCCAGCAGTTACCTCCCTCAAGAGACCCAGTACTTC.